A single sample gave rise to the 14 T cell receptor beta chains below, sequenced in a study of beta chain features in type 1 diabetes (dated by TCRdb to between 2018 and 2020). The method was the immunoSEQ multiplex PCR assay. The entire amount of isolated RNA was reverse transcribed using the High Capacity cDNA Reverse Transcription Kit, so the sequenced TCRB transcripts were expressed ones. In its TCRdb copy, this immuneACCESS table keeps in-frame sequences only and misses some clones. Where compared with another copy, unresolved V genes explain less than half of these, and the others have no known cause. In all, the sample holds 150,000 to 200,000 clones, and about 13% of those were seen once. The ten largest clones take up roughly 0.6% of the sample. The source material was central memory CD4+ T cells from blood. Receptors originate from a woman aged 18-29 years in good health.

This clone was seen a handful of times. This sequence joins TRBV9 and TRBJ1-2; D possibly corresponds to TRBD1 (5 bases). The germline V gene encodes CDR1 SGDLS and CDR2 YYNGEE. Trimming removed 5 bases from V and 4 bases from J, with 12 bases in between. The CDR3 extends over 13 amino acids. The CDR3: CASSESQGYGYTF. The CDR3 DNA follows: TGTGCCAGCAGTGAAAGCCAGGGCTATGGCTACACCTTC. The variable domain in full, completed from reference TRBV9 and TRBJ1-2, reads DSGVTQTPKHLITATGQRVTLRCSPRSGDLSVYWYQQSLDQGLQFLIQYYNGEERAKGNILERFSAQQFPDLHSELNLSSLELGDSALYFCASSESQGYGYTFGSGTRLTVV.

This clone has only a few counts. The V gene is TRBV5-1, the J gene TRBJ2-7; D is perhaps TRBD1 (6 bases). Germline V lookup: CDR1 SGHRS, CDR2 YFSETQ. Between the trimmed V and J ends, which lost 3 bases and 2 bases, there was a span of 12 bases. This CDR3 is 14 amino acids long. The CDR3 sequence is CASSSSTGTYEQYF. For the CDR3, the DNA is TGCGCCAGCAGCTCCTCAACAGGGACCTACGAGCAGTACTTC.

This clone has only a few counts. V and J are TRBV2 and TRBJ2-7, with D possibly TRBD2 on 7 matching bases. Germline loops: CDR1 SNHLY, CDR2 FYNNEI. The CDR3 is 13 amino acids. V lost 8 bases, J lost 2 bases, and 13 bases lay in between. The CDR3 protein is CASQGGGAYEQYF. CDR3 sequence (DNA): TGTGCCAGCCAGGGAGGGGGGGCCTACGAGCAGTACTTC.

This clone was seen only a few times. The chain recombines TRBV5-6 with TRBJ2-5, with 7 bases lining up with TRBD2. Per the germline V gene, CDR1 is SGHDT and CDR2 is YYEEEE. The CDR3 sequence is 14 residues long. V trimming: 4 bases; J trimming: 5 bases; junction bases outside the gene matches: 8. The CDR3 sequence: CASSRPQGGETQYF. The CDR3 DNA sequence: TGTGCCAGCAGCAGACCTCAGGGAGGGGAGACCCAGTACTTC.

V and J are TRBV29-1 and TRBJ2-3, with 9 bases aligning to TRBD1. The CDR3 covers 15 residues. Germline trimming cut 0 bases from V and 3 bases from J; bases unmatched to any gene: 4. Germline CDR1 SQVTM, CDR2 ANQGSEA. CDR3 protein: CSVEDTGGGTDTQYF. CDR3 nucleotide sequence: TGCAGCGTTGAAGACACAGGGGGCGGGACAGATACGCAGTATTTT.

This clone has just a few counts. The genes are TRBV7-3 and TRBJ2-2, with no clear D. The CDR3 consists of 14 residues. In germline, CDR1 is SGHTA, CDR2 FQGTGA. V was cut by 0 bases and J by 4 bases, with 6 bases left in between. In nucleotides, the CDR3 is TGTGCCAGCAGCTTAACGAGGAGCACCGGGGAGCTGTTTTTT. Protein product: CASSLTRSTGELFF.

This clone turned up a few times. J is TRBJ2-7 and V is TRBV7-2; D perhaps matches TRBD2 (6 bases). This CDR3 is built from 15 residues. The V end was cut by 1 base, the J end by 0 bases, with 10 bases between. Per the germline V gene, CDR1 is SGHTA and CDR2 is FQGNSA. In DNA form, the CDR3 reads TGTGCCAGCAGCTTAGGTAGCGGAAACTCCTACGAGCAGTACTTC. As protein: CASSLGSGNSYEQYF.

This clone was counted only a few times. Here the CDR3 DNA reads TGTGCCATCAGTGACCTCCGGTTCCAAGAGACCCAGTACTTC. Its protein is CAISDLRFQETQYF. The genes are TRBV10-3 and TRBJ2-5, with D uncertain. The CDR3 runs to 14 residues. V lost 3 bases and J lost 1, with 9 bases in between. The germline V gene encodes CDR1 ENHRY and CDR2 SYGVKD.

The chain has TRBV5-5 and TRBJ2-3; TRBD1 matches at 7 bases. Per the germline V gene, CDR1 is SGHKS and CDR2 is YYEKEE (reference sequence). With V trimmed by 0 bases and J by 5 bases, 3 bases remained unmatched. CDR3 size: 14 residues. The CDR3 DNA follows: TGTGCCAGCAGCTTGGGGACAGGCGGAGATACGCAGTATTTT. Its translation: CASSLGTGGDTQYF.

The CDR3 DNA sequence: TGTGCCACCAGCAGAGATCTGAGGGCCGCCTACGAGCAGTACTTC. Translation: CATSRDLRAAYEQYF. The chain couples TRBV15 to TRBJ2-7, with a weak D call TRBD2 (5 bases). The CDR3 totals 15 residues. Germline CDR1 is LNHNV and CDR2 is YYDKDF (reference sequence). Between the trimmed V and J ends, which lost 0 bases and 2 bases, there was a span of 11 bases. Together with reference TRBV15 and TRBJ2-7, the CDR3 gives the full variable domain: DAMVIQNPRYQVTQFGKPVTLSCSQTLNHNVMYWYQQKSSQAPKLLFHYYDKDFNNEADTPDNFQSRRPNTSFCFLDIRSPGLGDTAMYLCATSRDLRAAYEQYFGPGTRLTVT.

This chain connects TRBV5-1 to TRBJ1-2; 7 bases line up with TRBD1. This CDR3 comprises 13 residues. Germline loops: CDR1 SGHRS, CDR2 YFSETQ. V dropped 4 bases and J dropped 7; count of bases not matched to a gene: 7. The CDR3 protein is CASSVEGAGGYTF. The CDR3 region has the DNA TGCGCCAGCAGCGTCGAGGGGGCAGGTGGCTACACCTTC.

This clone was seen a handful of times. The V call is TRBV6-5, the J call TRBJ2-7; a weak D match, TRBD2 (5 bases). The CDR3 covers 12 residues. CDR1 is MNHEY and CDR2 is SVGAGI in the germline V gene. V dropped 8 bases and J dropped 6 bases, with 14 bases sitting between them. In DNA, the CDR3 is TGTGCCAGCTCATTCCAAGGGAGCGAGCAGTACTTC. It is translated as CASSFQGSEQYF.

This clone turned up a few times. The gene calls are TRBV30 and TRBJ2-1, with TRBD2 matching 9 bases. The CDR3 loop spans 15 amino acids. The germline V gene encodes CDR1 GTSNPN and CDR2 SVGIG (reference sequence). The ends lost 1 base at V and 7 bases at J; junction bases unmatched: 8. The CDR3 spells CAWSDPGLARNEQFF. The DNA for the CDR3 is TGTGCCTGGAGTGATCCAGGACTAGCGCGGAATGAGCAGTTCTTC. The whole variable domain, filled in from reference TRBV30 and TRBJ2-1, reads SQTIHQWPATLVQPVGSPLSLECTVEGTSNPNLYWYRQAAGRGLQLLFYSVGIGQISSEVPQNLSASRPQDRQFILSSKKLLLSDSGFYLCAWSDPGLARNEQFFGPGTRLTVL.

As DNA, the CDR3 is TGTGCCATCAGTGAGGGATCTGGCGGGAGGGTCTACAATGAGCAGTTCTTC. It yields the protein CAISEGSGGRVYNEQFF. This sequence joins TRBV10-3 and TRBJ2-1; the match to TRBD2 covers 9 bases. The CDR3 consists of 17 residues. The germline V gene encodes CDR1 ENHRY and CDR2 SYGVKD. Unmatched junction bases numbered 8, after V lost 2 bases and J lost 3 bases.